A selection of T cell receptor beta chains follows, all from one sample in a study of control samples from healthy donors and cancer patients. Method: immunoSEQ multiplex PCR; TCRdb's copy keeps in-frame clones and lacks some. Among about 93,000 clones listed, about nine tenths were seen once. Input material: blood. These TCRs come from a woman in her sixties or seventies in good health. Each CDR3 is given with its conserved first and last residue. D genes are given only for firm matches. Rows give clone size only sometimes, using once, few, many, or a class for an expanded clone.

v_gene,d_gene,abundance,j_gene,CDR3nt,CDR3aa
TRBV13,.,.,TRBJ1-2,TGTGCCAGCAGCTTAGGGACGAACTATGGCTACACCTTC,CASSLGTNYGYTF
TRBV6-1,.,.,TRBJ2-3,TGTGCCAGCAGTGAGGGTGCCACAGATACGCAGTATTTT,CASSEGATDTQYF
TRBV7-6,.,.,TRBJ2-5,TGTGCCAGCAGCTCATTCAGCTCCCAAGAGACCCAGTACTTC,CASSSFSSQETQYF
TRBV6-5,.,.,TRBJ1-5,TGTGCCAGCAGCCCAGGGAGAGGCAATCAGCCCCAGCATTTT,CASSPGRGNQPQHF
TRBV2,.,.,TRBJ1-4,TGTGCCAGCAGTGAAGAGTACCCGGGATTGGCAACTAATGAAAAACTGTTTTTT,CASSEEYPGLATNEKLFF
TRBV6-5,TRBD1,.,TRBJ1-5,TGTGCCACTCAGGGGGACAGAGATCAGCCCCAGCATTTT,CATQGDRDQPQHF
TRBV5-6,TRBD2,.,TRBJ2-2,TGTGCCAGCAGCTTAGGCCTAGCGGGGAACACCGGGGAGCTGTTTTTT,CASSLGLAGNTGELFF
TRBV29-1,.,.,TRBJ1-3,TGCAGCGTCGAAGACAGGAGATCTGGAAACACCATATATTTT,CSVEDRRSGNTIYF
TRBV7-2,.,.,TRBJ1-1,TGTGCCAGCAGCTTAGCGCCTGGGAGTAACACTGAAGCTTTCTTT,CASSLAPGSNTEAFF
TRBV6-1,.,.,TRBJ1-2,TGTGCCAGCAGGGAAACCGGGACTTCGGGGTCGGGTGGCTACACCTTC,CASRETGTSGSGGYTF
TRBV6-5,.,.,TRBJ1-1,TGTGCCAGCAGTTATGGAAGGGGCCCATGGAACACTGAAGCTTTCTTT,CASSYGRGPWNTEAFF
TRBV6-2/TRBV6-3,TRBD1,.,TRBJ1-1,TGTGCCAGCAGTTACGGGACAGTCAACACTGAAGCTTTCTTT,CASSYGTVNTEAFF
TRBV7-9,TRBD1,.,TRBJ1-3,TGTGCCAGCAGCTCCGGACAGGGGGCAGGTGGAAACACCATATATTTT,CASSSGQGAGGNTIYF
TRBV5-1,.,.,TRBJ1-3,TGCGCCAGCAGCGCGGGACATAACTCTGGAAACACCATATATTTT,CASSAGHNSGNTIYF
TRBV3-1/TRBV3-2,.,.,TRBJ2-3,TGTGCCAGCAGCCAAGACCCGGGTTCAGTTACGCAGTATTTT,CASSQDPGSVTQYF
TRBV18,.,.,TRBJ1-5,TGTGCCAGCTCGAACGGGAGGCGGAGCCATCAGCCCCAGCATTTT,CASSNGRRSHQPQHF
TRBV5-5,TRBD2,.,TRBJ2-1,TGTGCCAGCAGCTTGGTTCCGACTAGCGGGGGACGCGATGAGCAGTTCTTC,CASSLVPTSGGRDEQFF
TRBV5-8,.,.,TRBJ2-7,TGTGCCAGCAGCTACGACAGGTTCGGCGAGCAGTACTTC,CASSYDRFGEQYF
TRBV5-1,.,.,TRBJ1-2,TGCGCCAGCAACGATATGGGGGCCACCTATGGCTACACCTTC,CASNDMGATYGYTF
TRBV28,TRBD1,.,TRBJ1-1,TGTGCCAGCAGTTTGGGGGACAGTCGGACTGAAGCTTTCTTT,CASSLGDSRTEAFF
TRBV7-6,TRBD1,.,TRBJ1-2,TGTGCCAGCAGCTTCTCCTTCGACAGGGAAGGAGGCTACACCTTC,CASSFSFDREGGYTF
TRBV5-1,TRBD1,.,TRBJ2-7,TGCGCCAGCAGCGACGGACAGGGAAACGAGCAGTACTTC,CASSDGQGNEQYF
TRBV2,.,few,TRBJ1-6,TGTGCCAGCACCGGGACCCAAAATTCACCCCTCCACTTT,CASTGTQNSPLHF
TRBV25-1,.,.,TRBJ2-1,TGTGCCAGCAGTGGTTTCCCCTTTGAGGAGAAGGACAATGAGCAGTTCTTC,CASSGFPFEEKDNEQFF
TRBV5-1,TRBD2,.,TRBJ2-3,TGCGCCAGCTCACGACTAGCGGGAGTTGTAGATACGCAGTATTTT,CASSRLAGVVDTQYF
TRBV7-6,.,.,TRBJ1-4,TGTGCCAGCAGCTTAGCGACAATAGGGGAAAAACTGTTTTTT,CASSLATIGEKLFF
TRBV7-8,.,.,TRBJ2-1,TGTGCCAGCAGCTCACCGGGCCACTCCTACAATGAGCAGTTCTTC,CASSSPGHSYNEQFF
TRBV4-1,TRBD2,.,TRBJ2-1,TGCGCCAGCAGCCAAAATCGAGCGGGGGGGTACAATGAGCAGTTCTTC,CASSQNRAGGYNEQFF
TRBV19,.,.,TRBJ1-2,TGTGCCAGTAGACTTCATCAAGACAGGACCTATGGCTACACCTTC,CASRLHQDRTYGYTF
TRBV4-3,.,.,TRBJ1-1,TGCGCCAGCAGTCCTGAGGGAGTCCTGAACACTGAAGCTTTCTTT,CASSPEGVLNTEAFF
TRBV6-5,.,.,TRBJ2-3,TGTGCCAGCACAGGGGGGGAATACACAGATACGCAGTATTTT,CASTGGEYTDTQYF
TRBV9,TRBD1,.,TRBJ2-2,TGTGCCAGCAGCACCGGACAGGGGATCGCCGGGGAGCTGTTTTTT,CASSTGQGIAGELFF
TRBV2,.,.,TRBJ1-1,TGTGCCAGCAGTGAAGGGGGGCCTCTTGGAGCTTTCTTT,CASSEGGPLGAFF
TRBV9,.,.,TRBJ1-4,TGTGCCAGCAGCGCACAGAAACTGTTTTTT,CASSAQKLFF
TRBV5-4,.,.,TRBJ2-5,TGTGCCAGCAGCGTCTATCGGACTGATAGGGAGACCCAGTACTTC,CASSVYRTDRETQYF
TRBV12-3/TRBV12-4,.,.,TRBJ1-1,TGTGCCAGCAGTTTACTAGAGGCTTCGGGAGCTTTCTTT,CASSLLEASGAFF
TRBV13,TRBD1,.,TRBJ2-1,TGTGCCAGCAGCTTCGGGACAGGGGGAAATGAGCAGTTCTTC,CASSFGTGGNEQFF
TRBV6-6,TRBD1,.,TRBJ1-1,TGTGCCAGCAGTTCCCCGCTTTCTGGCAGGGGGACTGAAGCTTTCTTT,CASSSPLSGRGTEAFF
TRBV29-1,.,few,TRBJ1-1,TGCAGCCATGCAGGAAGGGCTTCGGGGACTGAAGCTTTCTTT,CSHAGRASGTEAFF
TRBV18,TRBD1,.,TRBJ1-1,TGTGCCAGCTCCCCACAGGGGATGAACACTGAAGCTTTCTTT,CASSPQGMNTEAFF
TRBV2,TRBD2,few,TRBJ2-1,TGTGCCAGCAGTGAACCAGCGGGAGACTCCTACAATGAGCAGTTCTTC,CASSEPAGDSYNEQFF
TRBV2,TRBD1,.,TRBJ1-4,TGTGCCGGAAGACAGGGCGGTGAAAAACTGTTTTTT,CAGRQGGEKLFF
TRBV5-1,TRBD1,.,TRBJ1-2,TGCGCCAGCAGTTCATCTCCGGGACAGGGGAGAGGCTACACCTTC,CASSSSPGQGRGYTF
TRBV7-9,.,.,TRBJ2-7,TGTGCCAGCAGCTTAGAGCCCAGGGGAGCCTCCCACGAGCAGTACTTC,CASSLEPRGASHEQYF
TRBV3-1/TRBV3-2,TRBD1,.,TRBJ1-3,TGTGCCAGCAGCCAAGATCAGGGGGCCTTTGGAAACACCATATATTTT,CASSQDQGAFGNTIYF
TRBV6-6,TRBD1,.,TRBJ1-5,TGTGCCAGCACTACGGTCGGGGGGACAGGGGATCAGCCCCAGCATTTT,CASTTVGGTGDQPQHF
TRBV18,.,.,TRBJ2-2,TGTGCCAGCTCGGGCGGGACGAACACCGGGGAGCTGTTTTTT,CASSGGTNTGELFF
TRBV5-1,.,once,TRBJ1-4,TGCGCCAGCAGCTTGGGGGCAGGGCCTTCTAATGAAAAACTGTTTTTT,CASSLGAGPSNEKLFF
TRBV19,.,.,TRBJ1-5,TGTGCCAGTAGTAAAATCCGCGCGCCCCGGCATTTT,CASSKIRAPRHF